Detailed here is one TCR beta chain. These data come from a study of control samples from healthy donors and cancer patients. V was trimmed by 6 bases and J by 0 bases, leaving 14 bases between them. CDR1 is MGHRA, CDR2 YSYEKL, per germline. CDR3 length: 15 amino acids. The protocol was immunoSEQ multiplex PCR, while the TCRdb copy is restricted to in-frame clones and leaves out a portion. Of some 130,000 clones listed, 75% to 95% were seen once; the top ten hold more than 6.5%. Sequencing used blood. This rearrangement joins TRBV4-1 to TRBJ1-1; perhaps TRBD1 as D (5 bases). This receptor was obtained from a young man in good health. As DNA, the CDR3 is TGCGCCAGCAGAAAAGACGGGGGTATGAACACTGAAGCTTTCTTT. It translates to CASRKDGGMNTEAFF.